Sequencing of this TCR beta chain was carried out in a study of cytomegalovirus exposure and HLA in healthy donors. Turning to the study itself: For the roughly 400 genotyped donors, 65% to 90% fell within the Caucasian-associated ancestry cluster.

This clone showed up just once. Its antigen remains unknown. PCR used 60 Vbeta primers and 13 Jbeta primers. Clones were read by immunoSEQ multiplex PCR, and TCRdb kept only the in-frame ones, dropping some. Among 95,000 to 130,000 clones listed, 79% were seen once. Notes on the study in general: Some V segments could not be told apart, so they were left out, TRBV6-2 and TRBV6-3 among them. As a later analysis showed, several of the most significant clusters appeared to be linked to common viral pathogens. As a later analysis revealed, most CMV-associated TCR beta chains appeared HLA-restricted.

The CDR3 sequence is 14 residues long. From germline, CDR1 is ENHRY and CDR2 SYGVKD. Trimming took 7 bases from V and 10 from J; bases not matched to a gene: 8. The chain links TRBV10-3 to TRBJ1-6; 9 bases fit TRBD1. The source material was PBMCs. The TCR comes from a man aged 30 to 45 in good health and CMV-seropositive. The CDR3 loop is CAITEDRGLSPLHF. CDR3 in DNA: TGTGCCATCACCGAGGACAGGGGTTTATCACCCCTCCACTTT.